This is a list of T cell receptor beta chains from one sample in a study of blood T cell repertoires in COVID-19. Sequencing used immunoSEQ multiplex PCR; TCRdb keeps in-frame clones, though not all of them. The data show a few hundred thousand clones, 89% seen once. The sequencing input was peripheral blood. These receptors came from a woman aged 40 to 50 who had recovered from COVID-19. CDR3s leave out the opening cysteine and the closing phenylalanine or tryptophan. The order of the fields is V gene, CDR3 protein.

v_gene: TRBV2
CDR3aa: ASSPGGIRNEKLF

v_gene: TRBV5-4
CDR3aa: ASSLIAGGPTDTQY

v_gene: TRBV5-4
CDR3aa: ASSYSGTGDSPLH

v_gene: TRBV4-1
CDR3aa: ASSHLAGSTDTQY

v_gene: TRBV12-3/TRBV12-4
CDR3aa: ASSGRNEKLF

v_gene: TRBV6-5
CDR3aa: ASSTHRVTGELF

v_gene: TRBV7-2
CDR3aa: ASSLGPGKNIQY

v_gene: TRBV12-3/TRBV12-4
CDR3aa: ASSPQGIDGYT

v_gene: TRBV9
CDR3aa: ASSVTGMNTEAF

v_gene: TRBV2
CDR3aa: ASSEEQLSNQPQH

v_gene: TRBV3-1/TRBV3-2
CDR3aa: ASSRNDRGDGYT

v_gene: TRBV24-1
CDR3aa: ATSEPGTGIETQY

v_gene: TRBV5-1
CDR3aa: ASTRLAGVSGANVLT

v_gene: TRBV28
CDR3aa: ASSTSGASTDTQY

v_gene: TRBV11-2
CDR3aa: ASSLQHRENSPLH